This TCR beta chain is from a study of blood T cell repertoires in COVID-19. As for the study in general: Samples representing acute and convalescent COVID-19 were sourced from the United States, Italy and Spain. PBMCs, B-cell-depleted T cells, or T cells were the source of the cDNA or gDNA that made up the material.

Between the trimmed V and J ends, which lost 4 bases and 0 bases, there was a span of 15 bases. The CDR3 is 16 residues long. Per germline, CDR1 SGDLS and CDR2 YYNGEE. Source study methods: Amplification from reference gene primers served as the basis for estimated nucleated cell counts. Produced via immunoSEQ multiplex PCR; TCRdb's table is partial and in-frame only. Clone size and the V and J calls come from that table; the DNA yielded D and trimming. The sample includes nearly 80,000 clones, less than 90% of them seen just once. J is TRBJ2-3 and V is TRBV9, with D possibly TRBD2 on 6 matching bases. The receptor was isolated from a man aged 45 to 65 with acute or convalescent COVID-19. The sample comprised peripheral blood. The CDR3 region is CASSPGNGGSTDTQYF. The CDR3 coding sequence is TGTGCCAGCAGCCCCGGCAATGGGGGGAGCACAGATACGCAGTATTTT.